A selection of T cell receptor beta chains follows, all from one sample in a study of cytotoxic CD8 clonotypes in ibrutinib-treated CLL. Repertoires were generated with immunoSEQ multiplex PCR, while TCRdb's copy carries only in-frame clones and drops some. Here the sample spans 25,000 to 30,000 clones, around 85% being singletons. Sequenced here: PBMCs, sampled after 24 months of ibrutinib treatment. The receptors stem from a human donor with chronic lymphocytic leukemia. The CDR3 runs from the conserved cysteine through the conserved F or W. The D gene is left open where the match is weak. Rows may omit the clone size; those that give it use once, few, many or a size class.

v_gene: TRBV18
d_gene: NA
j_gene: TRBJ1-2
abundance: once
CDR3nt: TGTGCCAGCTCACCGGAGGCTAGGAATGGCTACACCTTC
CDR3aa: CASSPEARNGYTF

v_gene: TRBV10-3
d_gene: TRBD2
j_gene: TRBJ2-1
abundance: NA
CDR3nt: TGTGCCACAGGAGCGGGGGGGCCTGGGAATGAGCAGTTCTTC
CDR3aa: CATGAGGPGNEQFF

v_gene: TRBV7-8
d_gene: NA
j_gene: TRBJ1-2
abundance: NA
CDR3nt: TGTGCCAGCAGCCTCGGGGTAGGCATCGGGAACTATGGCTACACCTTC
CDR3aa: CASSLGVGIGNYGYTF

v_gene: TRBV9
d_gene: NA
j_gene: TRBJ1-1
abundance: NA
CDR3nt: TGTGCCAGCAGCGTAGCCTTTAGGGGGGATGGTGGCACTGAAGCTTTCTTT
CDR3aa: CASSVAFRGDGGTEAFF

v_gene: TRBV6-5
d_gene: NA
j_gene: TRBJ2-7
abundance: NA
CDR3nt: TGTGCCAGCAGTTACGGGGGGAACTCCTACGAGCAGTACTTC
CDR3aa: CASSYGGNSYEQYF

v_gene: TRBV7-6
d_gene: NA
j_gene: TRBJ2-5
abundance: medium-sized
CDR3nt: TGTGCCAGCAGCTTAGAACCGGGGTCGGGGGAGACCCAGTACTTC
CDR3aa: CASSLEPGSGETQYF

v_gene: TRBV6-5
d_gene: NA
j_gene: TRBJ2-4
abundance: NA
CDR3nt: TGTGCCAGCAGTTTTACGACGGTTCAGTACTTC
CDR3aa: CASSFTTVQYF

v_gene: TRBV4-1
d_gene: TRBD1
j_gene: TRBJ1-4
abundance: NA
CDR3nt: TGCGCCAGCAGCCAAGTTTCAGGGGGAGGAGGTGAAAAACTGTTTTTT
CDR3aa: CASSQVSGGGGEKLFF

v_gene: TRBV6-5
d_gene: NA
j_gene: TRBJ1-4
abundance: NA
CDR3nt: TGTGCCAGCAGCGGCTTTTCAACTAATGAAAAACTGTTTTTT
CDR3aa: CASSGFSTNEKLFF

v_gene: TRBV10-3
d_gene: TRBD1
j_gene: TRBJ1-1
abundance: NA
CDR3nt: TGTGCCATCTGGCAGGGGGGGGTCACTGAAGCTTTCTTT
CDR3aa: CAIWQGGVTEAFF

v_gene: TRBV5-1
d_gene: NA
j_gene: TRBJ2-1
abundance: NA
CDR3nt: TGCGCCAGCAGCTTGGTGGCAGGGGCGCATGAGCAGTTCTTC
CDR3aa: CASSLVAGAHEQFF

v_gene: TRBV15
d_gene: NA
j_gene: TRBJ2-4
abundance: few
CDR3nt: TGTGCCACCAGCAGGGGCGGGCTTGACTTAGCCAAAAACATTCAGTACTTC
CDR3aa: CATSRGGLDLAKNIQYF

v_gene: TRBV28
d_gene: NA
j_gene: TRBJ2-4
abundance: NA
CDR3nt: TGTGCCAGCCGCTCGGGTGGGGGCAAAAACATTCAGTACTTC
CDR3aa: CASRSGGGKNIQYF

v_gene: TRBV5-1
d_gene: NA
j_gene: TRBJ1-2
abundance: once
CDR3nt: TGCGCCAGCAGCTTTAACCCGCGGGACCCAGATGGCTACACCTTC
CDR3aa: CASSFNPRDPDGYTF

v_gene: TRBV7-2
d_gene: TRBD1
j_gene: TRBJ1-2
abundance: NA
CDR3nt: TGTGCCAGCAGCGCAGACAGGGGGTATGGCTACACCTTC
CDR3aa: CASSADRGYGYTF

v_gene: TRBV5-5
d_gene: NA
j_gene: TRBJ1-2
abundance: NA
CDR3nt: TGTGCCAGCAGCTTGGATCAAAACTATGGCTACACCTTC
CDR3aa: CASSLDQNYGYTF

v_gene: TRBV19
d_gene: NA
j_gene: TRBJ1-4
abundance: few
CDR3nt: TGTGCCAGTCGCGACCTCCGGGGGAATGAAAAACTGTTTTTT
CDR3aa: CASRDLRGNEKLFF

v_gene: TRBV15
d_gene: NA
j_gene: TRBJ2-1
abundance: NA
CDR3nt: TGTGCCACCAGCAGATTCACCCTGAGAGCCTCCTACAATGAGCAGTTCTTC
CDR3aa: CATSRFTLRASYNEQFF